This TCR beta chain emerged from a study of Graves' ophthalmopathy and Graves' hyperthyroidism. TCR beta CDR3 amplification used RNA transcripts. A first-round RT-PCR used HTBI primers, followed by a second-round multiplex PCR. TCRdb ran MiXCR on the multiplex PCR reads and lists one entry per CDR3 protein. The table lists around 1,200,000 distinct CDR3 sequences, about 40% of them singletons. CDR3 length: 15 amino acids. The V and J ends lost 3 bases and 8 bases respectively, with 16 bases between them. The chain joins TRBV12-3 or TRBV12-4 to TRBJ1-4; D is perhaps TRBD1 (6 bases). This TCR was recovered from an adult man with Graves' hyperthyroidism. Sequencing was carried out using peripheral blood or thyroid tissue (not recorded which). CDR3 sequence (DNA): TGTGCCAGCAGTTTTAGTGAGACAGGCGAAGAAAAACTGTTTTTT. Residues: CASSFSETGEEKLFF.